One and the same sample provided the 16 T cell receptor beta chains below, sequenced in a study of T cells in Graves' hyperthyroidism and ophthalmopathy. Researchers took RNA transcripts and amplified the TCR beta CDR3 regions from them. Initially, a first-round RT-PCR of the TCR CDR3 employed the HTBI primer set. TCRdb called the multiplex PCR reads again in MiXCR, with one record for every CDR3 protein. This repertoire shows 560,000 or so distinct CDR3 sequences, 46% found once; its top ten account for approximately 8.2%. The material sequenced was peripheral blood or thyroid tissue (not recorded which). The receptors were gathered from a woman aged 18-35 years with Graves' hyperthyroidism.

This chain connects TRBV24-1 to TRBJ2-7; 12 positions match TRBD2. Germline values: CDR1 KGHDR, CDR2 SFDVKD. With 6 bases clipped from V and 3 bases from J, the junction kept 8 bases outside the gene matches. The CDR3 extends over 16 amino acids. The CDR3 DNA is TGTGCCACCAGTCCCTCGGGACTAGCGGGTGACTACGAGCAGTACTTC. Amino acid sequence: CATSPSGLAGDYEQYF.

A few counts support this clonotype. The gene calls are TRBV24-1 and TRBJ2-5, with D possibly called TRBD1 or TRBD2 (6 bases each). CDR3 length: 13 residues. Germline-derived CDR1 and CDR2 are KGHDR and SFDVKD. V was trimmed by 5 bases and J by 4 bases, leaving 10 bases between them. The CDR3: CATSGGRGETQYF. CDR3 bases: TGTGCCACCAGTGGGGGGCGGGGAGAGACCCAGTACTTC.

The V call is TRBV9, the J call TRBJ1-1, with D perhaps TRBD1 (6 bases). With 2 bases removed from V and 5 bases from J, the gap between germline ends came to 13 bases. Looked up from germline, CDR1 is SGDLS and CDR2 is YYNGEE. CDR3 length: 14 residues. The DNA of the CDR3 is TGTGCCAGCAGCGTTCGTGGGGGGCAGACTGAAGCTTTCTTT. Its protein is CASSVRGGQTEAFF.

This clonotype was picked up a small number of times. This chain joins TRBV6-1 and TRBJ2-7, with D possibly TRBD2 on 5 matching bases. The germline gives CDR1 MNHNS, CDR2 SASEGT. CDR3 length equals 13 residues. V lost 6 bases and J lost 5, with 14 bases in between. This CDR3 reads CASSLGRRNEQYF. The CDR3, as DNA: TGTGCCAGCAGCCTTGGGAGACGCAACGAGCAGTACTTC.

For this clonotype: A much bigger clone sits one base away, suggesting this may be a read error. The chain is built from TRBV10-3 and TRBJ2-7; tentatively, D is TRBD2 (6 bases). This CDR3 contains 14 residues. With 1 base removed from V and 2 bases from J, the gap between germline ends came to 9 bases. Germline V gives CDR1 ENHRY, CDR2 SYGVKD. The DNA for the CDR3 is TGTGCCATCAGTGAGTGGGAGGACCCCTACGAGCAGTACTTC. Encoded protein: CAISEWEDPYEQYF.

This clonotype was seen only a few times. V is TRBV2 and J is TRBJ2-2, with D unclear. This CDR3 spans 13 amino acids. Looked up from germline, CDR1 is SNHLY and CDR2 is FYNNEI. V was clipped by 1 base and J by 3 bases, with 3 bases between them. Written as DNA, the CDR3 is TGTGCCAGCAGTGAAGTCTACACCGGGGAGCTGTTTTTT. Its protein is CASSEVYTGELFF.

Ten or more counts support this clonotype. CDR3 nucleotide sequence: TGTGCCACCAGTGATTTCGCAGAAACTGAAGCTTTCTTT. It yields the protein CATSDFAETEAFF. The chain couples TRBV24-1 to TRBJ1-1; D unresolved. From germline, CDR1 is KGHDR and CDR2 SFDVKD. Trimming took 1 base from V and 5 from J, leaving 7 bases between them. The length of the CDR3 is 13 residues.

The chain employs TRBV2 and TRBJ2-2; 7 nucleotides match TRBD2. Germline V gene lookup returns CDR1 SNHLY and CDR2 FYNNEI. V dropped 6 bases and J dropped 4; count of bases not matched to a gene: 5. This CDR3 is built from 14 residues. CDR3: CASRIAGGTGELFF. The CDR3 DNA follows: TGTGCCAGCAGGATAGCGGGTGGCACCGGGGAGCTGTTTTTT.

This clonotype was recorded a few times. The chain couples TRBV9 to TRBJ1-2; 8 bases align to TRBD1. The CDR3 totals 14 residues. V trimming: 6 bases; J trimming: 3 bases; junction bases outside the gene matches: 7. Germline loops: CDR1 SGDLS, CDR2 YYNGEE. In nucleotides, the CDR3 is TGTGCCAGCACATTGACAGGGGAGTACTATGGCTACACCTTC. It translates to CASTLTGEYYGYTF.

This chain connects TRBV29-1 to TRBJ2-2; 8 positions match TRBD1. Looked up from germline, CDR1 is SQVTM and CDR2 is ANQGSEA. The CDR3 runs to 13 residues. The V gene end was trimmed by 6 bases and the J gene end by 2 bases; junction bases not matched to a gene: 2. The CDR3 region has the DNA TGCAGCGTGGGACAGGTTAACACCGGGGAGCTGTTTTTT. This gives the protein CSVGQVNTGELFF.

This clonotype was detected a few times. The gene calls are TRBV19 and TRBJ1-2, with D maybe TRBD1 (5 bases). The germline CDR1 and CDR2 sequences are LNHDA and SQIVND (reference sequence). Deletions cut 2 bases from V and 0 bases from J, with 10 bases between. The CDR3 is made up of 15 amino acids. This CDR3 is CASSISGKANYGYTF. CDR3 DNA: TGTGCCAGTAGTATATCAGGGAAAGCTAACTATGGCTACACCTTC.

The count of this clonotype is one. This sequence joins TRBV6-1 and TRBJ1-1, with D possibly TRBD1 on 6 matching bases. This CDR3 contains 13 residues. Trimming shortened V by 4 bases and J by 4 bases, and 10 bases separated the two germline ends. Germline CDR1 MNHNS, CDR2 SASEGT. The CDR3 spells CASSGRGITEAFF. The DNA for the CDR3 is TGTGCCAGCAGTGGCAGGGGTATCACTGAAGCTTTCTTT.

V usage is TRBV7-2 and J usage is TRBJ1-5; perhaps TRBD1 as D (5 bases). The CDR3 is made up of 14 amino acids. Germline values: CDR1 SGHTA, CDR2 FQGNSA. Between the trimmed V and J ends, which lost 1 base and 7 bases, there was a span of 11 bases. CDR3 residues: CASSLVMGGQPQHF. In DNA form, the CDR3 reads TGTGCCAGCAGCTTAGTTATGGGGGGGCAGCCCCAGCATTTT.

This clonotype was seen a few times. The CDR3 reads CASSEELTQYF. The DNA of the CDR3 is TGTGCCAGCAGTGAAGAATTGACCCAGTACTTC. V and J are TRBV7-3 and TRBJ2-5, with no clear D. Germline V gene lookup returns CDR1 SGHTA and CDR2 FQGTGA. Trimming shortened V by 6 bases and J by 7 bases, and 9 bases separated the two germline ends. This CDR3 region has 11 residues.

This rearrangement joins TRBV6-1 to TRBJ2-5, with 8 bases matching TRBD2. Germline CDR1 is MNHNS and CDR2 is SASEGT. With V trimmed by 7 bases and J by 2 bases, 9 bases remained unmatched. The CDR3 runs to 15 residues. CDR3 amino acids: CASTLSGGVQETQYF. The CDR3 coding sequence is TGTGCCAGCACCCTCTCCGGGGGGGTACAAGAGACCCAGTACTTC.

V is TRBV10-3 and J is TRBJ2-6; TRBD1 matches at 7 bases. The CDR3 extends over 15 amino acids. CDR1 and CDR2 from the germline V gene are ENHRY and SYGVKD. The J segment lost 4 bases and the V segment lost 8 bases, leaving 8 bases of the junction unmatched. CDR3 region: CAISRTGSGANVLTF. DNA for the CDR3: TGTGCCATCTCGAGGACAGGTTCCGGGGCCAACGTCCTGACTTTC.